Listed below are T cell receptor beta chains from one sample, sequenced in a study of tumor-infiltrating lymphocytes in primary liver carcinoma. TCRdb re-derived calls from the multiplex PCR reads in MiXCR, one entry per CDR3 protein. Among 330,000 or so distinct CDR3 sequences listed, approximately 64% were seen once. Sequenced material: peripheral blood. Receptor source: a man aged 40-49 years with primary liver carcinoma and hepatitis B virus infection. Each CDR3 is given with its conserved first and last residue. Each record gives: clone size, J gene, V gene, D gene, CDR3 DNA, CDR3 protein. A D gene is named only where the DNA matches it firmly. Not every row has a clone size; where given, it reads once, few, many or a size class.

>-|TRBJ2-7|TRBV11-3|TRBD2
TGTGCCAGCACCCTTCGGGAGGGCTCCGAACAGTACTTC
CASTLREGSEQYF
>-|TRBJ1-1|TRBV13|-
TGTGCCAGCAGCTTAGCCGACAGGAACACTGAAGCATTCTTT
CASSLADRNTEAFF
>many|TRBJ2-7|TRBV6-6|TRBD1
TGTGCCAGCAGTGTTACAGGGGGCTACGAGCAGTACTTC
CASSVTGGYEQYF
>many|TRBJ1-1|TRBV6-6|-
TGTGCCAGCAGTTACTTGGACCTTAGAAACGCTGAAGCTTTCTTT
CASSYLDLRNAEAFF
>few|TRBJ2-5|TRBV25-1|-
TGTGCCAGCAGTGGGGGTTGGTCCGGGAGAGAGACCCAGTACTTC
CASSGGWSGRETQYF
>many|TRBJ2-7|TRBV11-2|TRBD1
TGTGCCAGCAGTAGGCTGGGACAGCTGAGCGAGCAGTACTTC
CASSRLGQLSEQYF
>-|TRBJ2-7|TRBV4-3|TRBD2
TGTACCAGCAGCCAAGATCGAAGCGGGAGAAGGTACGAGCAGTACTTC
CTSSQDRSGRRYEQYF
>many|TRBJ2-7|TRBV4-3|TRBD2
TGCGCCAGCAGCCAAGATCGGCTAGCGGGCGTAGAGCAGTACTTC
CASSQDRLAGVEQYF
>-|TRBJ2-7|TRBV6-1|-
TGTGCCAGCAGTGAAGAGAGGACCTACGAGCGGTACTTC
CASSEERTYERYF
>-|TRBJ1-2|TRBV11-2|TRBD1
TGTGCCAGCAGGCTAACTCTGGACAGGGGGCGAATGGGATATGGCTACACCTTC
CASRLTLDRGRMGYGYTF
>many|TRBJ2-3|TRBV5-5|-
TGTGCCAGCAGCGAAACAGGGTTGGGCACAGATACGCAGTATTTT
CASSETGLGTDTQYF
>-|TRBJ1-2|TRBV6-2/TRBV6-3|-
TGTGCCAGCAGTTTCCGGACCCTATGGATATCTAACTATGGTTACACCTTC
CASSFRTLWISNYGYTF
>-|TRBJ2-3|TRBV9|-
TGTGCCAGCAGCGGTGGCGGAATAACAGATACGCAGTATTTT
CASSGGGITDTQYF
>-|TRBJ1-2|TRBV5-5|-
TGTGCCAGCAGCTGGAGCGTAAAGGGAAACTATGGCTACACCTTC
CASSWSVKGNYGYTF
>-|TRBJ2-7|TRBV12-3/TRBV12-4|-
TGTGCCAGCAGTTTCGGGGGGCCGGTCTACGAGCAGTACTTC
CASSFGGPVYEQYF